This note documents a single T cell receptor beta chain sequence. In this sample, this clone turned up a few times. There is no known antigen for this receptor. Base qualities are missing; no much larger clone stands one base away. This record comes from a study of cytomegalovirus exposure and HLA in healthy donors (dated by TCRdb to about 2017). In the study overall: An earlier analysis of 587 of the donors reported 276 Gb of sequence data and 95 million to 120 million unique TCR beta sequences obtained from 180 million or so T cells. Roughly 300 gigabases of sequencing data and approximately 80 million unique TCR sequences were included in an early release covering about 700 HLA-typed donors. Of the approximately 400 genotyped donors, around 81% fell in the genetic ancestry cluster associated with self-reported Caucasian donors. The study aimed to test whether cataloging public T cell receptors could reveal signatures of past pathogen exposure. Using immunosequencing, the study profiled T cell repertoires from about 610 subjects and related those repertoires to cytomegalovirus serostatus. Besides the first cohort of 550 to 750 subjects, a separate validation cohort made up of some 110 different subjects was used. To predict cytomegalovirus infection status, the study combined high-throughput TCR immunosequencing, statistical association of individual TCRs with disease status, and machine learning. A later analysis re-analyzed previously published TCR beta repertoires from 500 to 700 donors and added high-resolution HLA genotyping to study TCR occurrence patterns. In the later analysis, no new phenotypic data were used to find candidate immune exposures; instead, reliance was placed on TCR beta sequences and their occurrence across donors. An earlier analysis of about 600 of the donors used high-throughput TCR beta sequencing to judge whether each TCR beta V gene segment behaved as functional or pseudogenic. Donor age, sex, ethnicity and CMV serostatus were compiled together with the repertoire data. A later genetic analysis took genome-wide SNP genotypes for about 65% of the 666 donors and used that subset as a discovery cohort. Every repertoire in the discovery cohort had been generated on one and the same sequencing platform. Class I and class II HLA loci were covered by the typing at four-digit resolution. The number of donors typed differed by locus, with 629-630 for A, B, C, DRB1 and DQB1, approximately 500 for DQA1, approximately 580 for DPA1, and approximately 470 for DPB1. Because of strong linkage in the cohort, roughly five DR-DQ haplotypes were treated as single units for association and clustering. Among 398 genotyped donors of the cohort, an average of approximately 240,000 unique TCR beta nucleotide sequences were sequenced per donor, about a sixth of them non-productive. Points the paper makes about the study in general: Correlated functional status among segregating V segments might reflect linkage disequilibrium, but an unknown experimental factor could not be ruled out. At a false discovery rate of 0.05, a later analysis linked 16,951 TCR beta sequences to specific HLA alleles. Across donors, most TCR sequences were observed very rarely, whereas some public TCRs were present in many individuals. A later analysis found that HLA-associated TCR beta chains were more clonally expanded and had lower generation probabilities than equally common non-associated chains. The study listed 150 to 200 TCR beta chains as associated with cytomegalovirus. According to a later analysis, parvovirus B19, influenza, CMV and Epstein-Barr virus appeared linked to several top co-occurrence clusters. A few of the identified cytomegalovirus-associated TCR beta chains were confirmed in vitro to be specific for cytomegalovirus antigens. An association between a missense DCLRE1C variant and V-gene and J-gene trimming of TCR beta chains was found in a later genetic analysis and replicated in an independent cohort. In an earlier analysis of some 640 of the donors, most TCR beta V segments were observed in productive rearrangements about 87% or about 30% of the time, broadly matching IMGT annotations. The authors suggested that the approach could potentially be generalized to other disease states and immunological phenotypes. Because counts were too low, under 20 rarely observed V segments, including chromosome 9 orphons, were left out of the earlier analysis of approximately 500 of the donors. The classifier was reported to diagnose cytomegalovirus status with high specificity and sensitivity in both the original and validation cohorts. A later genetic analysis reported fewer N-insertions in productive TCRs among donors in an Asian-associated ancestry cluster than the roughly 700-donor mean. Because the 87-base-pair reads could not distinguish some IMGT-functional V segments, including TRBV6-2 and TRBV6-3, those segments were excluded. A further reported finding was that TCR beta sequences accurately predicted the HLA-A and HLA-B alleles for most subjects in the first cohort. In a later analysis, TCR association rates were found to vary across HLA loci, with the most associated TCRs seen for DRB1 alleles and the fewest for HLA-C alleles. Because HLA typing was unavailable for some donors at each locus, only the typed subset was used in association tests. In this cohort, only TCR beta chains were sequenced, and detectable features were limited by the absence of alpha or paired-chain data. Most CMV-associated TCR beta chains appeared to be HLA-restricted in a later analysis, and the HLA associations seemed to be driven largely by CMV exposure. The presence/absence analyses assumed that sequencing depth was roughly uniform across donors, and that assumption may not be true. A cluster of highly shared sequence variants was judged likely to be a technical artifact of the sequencing pipeline. When HLA alleles, especially DR and DQ, strongly co-occurred, attributing TCR associations to individual alleles was difficult. The only immune exposure information available for the cohort was CMV serostatus.

Counted from cysteine to phenylalanine, this CDR3 has 13 amino acids. Only the CDR3 portion is preserved as DNA: 39 bases, with reading frame beginning at the first base. V gives up 2 bases and J gives up 7 bases, and the segment between their germline ends measures 11 bases. As encoded in the germline V gene, CDR1 is MNHEY while CDR2 is SVGAGI. The cohort was made up of 500 to 850 healthy bone marrow donors. At the time of sampling, every cohort member was nominally healthy, though immune exposures that went unrecorded were likely present. The donor tested CMV seropositive, placing the donor among the 289 seropositive members of the cohort. Every donor gave a peripheral blood sample, and the peripheral blood mononuclear cells from that sample were used for TCR beta sequencing. The Qiagen DNeasy Blood Extraction Kit was used to extract genomic DNA from the blood cell samples. The method behind the library was the immunoSEQ multiplex PCR assay. For the multiplex PCR, a mixture combining 60 forward primers for TCR Vbeta segments and 13 reverse primers for TCR Jbeta segments was used. A multiplex PCR assay on genomic DNA amplified the CDR3 region of rearranged TCR beta genes. Amplified TCR beta libraries were sequenced as 87-base-pair reads on the Illumina HiSeq System. Concerning the study's data processing: Across the 670 or so repertoires, a later analysis counted about 81 million unique TCR beta chains, some 11 million of which were shared by at least two donors. Raw reads were error-corrected and collapsed into unique sequences by a nearest-neighbor algorithm in which closely related sequences were merged to remove PCR and sequencing errors. CDR3 sequences were aligned to IMGT reference sequences to assign V, D and J gene segments. Each retained sequence needed at least a six-nucleotide match to both a V gene segment and a J gene segment. Rearrangements were classified as productive when the CDR3 lacked stop codons and remained in frame with V and J, and all other rearrangements were classified as non-productive. Following IMGT convention, CDR3 was defined as the stretch from the second conserved V-encoded cysteine up to the conserved J-encoded phenylalanine. Sequences without an unambiguous match to a single V gene segment were excluded from the earlier analysis of a few hundred of the donors. An earlier analysis of almost 600 of the donors classified V segments as functional when productive rearrangements were above 56.7% and as segregating when the standard deviation between donors was above 5%. To diagnose cytomegalovirus status from the catalog of TCR beta chain sequences, a statistical classification framework was built. In a later analysis, TCR nucleotide sequences were compared against IMGT/GENE-DB human TR gene sequences so that V and J genes could be assigned. A later analysis assigned CDR3 sequences and most-parsimonious VDJ recombination scenarios with the TCRdist pipeline. In a later analysis, each TCR beta chain was defined by its CDR3 amino acid sequence together with its V-gene family, and reads lacking a unique V-gene family were excluded. As a way to deal with suspected cross-contamination and a sequencing artifact, a later analysis dropped approximately 570 nucleotide sequences that were highly shared and had low generation probability. In a later analysis, a clonal expansion index for each public chain was calculated from normalized within-repertoire ranks of inferred template counts. A later analysis computed generation probabilities with a VDJ recombination model fitted to out-of-frame rearrangements, and checked the results against IGoR. A later analysis scored TCR-TCR, TCR-HLA and TCR-CMV co-occurrence with hypergeometric tests, applying a repertoire-size bias correction to TCR pairs. To estimate false discovery rates, a later analysis permuted the HLA or CMV assignments 20 times. A later analysis grouped co-occurring TCRs with DBSCAN, adding TCRdist sequence similarity when clustering within HLA-allele-positive subsets. Repertoires with fewer than 30,000 or more than 120,000 public chains, plus five repertoires with anomalous nucleotide sharing, were excluded from co-occurrence clustering. TCRdb stores this immuneACCESS table with in-frame sequences only. Part of the clones is absent; in the studies checked, under half of the shortfall reflects unresolved V genes, and no reason is known for the rest. That table supplies the V and J calls and clone size; D and trimming were determined from the DNA. This sample has around 140,000 clones in its table, and roughly 9.6% of those were observed once. About 7.5% of the sample is taken by the ten largest.

Sequenced input: PBMCs. This receptor was obtained from a woman between 40 and 50 years old in good health and CMV-seropositive. The chain employs TRBV6-5 and TRBJ1-2; the best D guess is TRBD1, with 6 bases matching. The CDR3 corresponds to CASSYTGLVGYTF. The DNA sequence is given as TGTGCCAGCAGTTACACAGGGCTCGTTGGCTACACCTTC.